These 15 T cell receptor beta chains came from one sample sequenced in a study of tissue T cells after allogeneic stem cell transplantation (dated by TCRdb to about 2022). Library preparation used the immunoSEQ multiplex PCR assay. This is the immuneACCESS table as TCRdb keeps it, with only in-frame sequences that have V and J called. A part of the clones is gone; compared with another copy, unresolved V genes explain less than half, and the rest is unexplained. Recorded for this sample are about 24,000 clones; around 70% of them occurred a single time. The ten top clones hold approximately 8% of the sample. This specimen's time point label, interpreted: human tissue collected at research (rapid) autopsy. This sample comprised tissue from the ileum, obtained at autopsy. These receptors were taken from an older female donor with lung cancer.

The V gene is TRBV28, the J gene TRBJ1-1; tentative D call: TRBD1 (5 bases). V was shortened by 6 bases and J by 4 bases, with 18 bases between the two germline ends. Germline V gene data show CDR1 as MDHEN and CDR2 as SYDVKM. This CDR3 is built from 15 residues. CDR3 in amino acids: CASSHSPRVRTEAFF. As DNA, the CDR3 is TGTGCCAGCAGCCACTCCCCCAGGGTACGCACTGAAGCTTTCTTT. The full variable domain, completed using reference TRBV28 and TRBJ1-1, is DVKVTQSSRYLVKRTGEKVFLECVQDMDHENMFWYRQDPGLGLRLIYFSYDVKMKEKGDIPEGYSVSREKKERFSLILESASTNQTSMYLCASSHSPRVRTEAFFGQGTRLTVV.

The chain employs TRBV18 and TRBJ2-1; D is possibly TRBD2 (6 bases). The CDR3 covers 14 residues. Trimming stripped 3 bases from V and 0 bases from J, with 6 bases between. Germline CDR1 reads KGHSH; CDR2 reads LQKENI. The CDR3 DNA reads TGTGCCAGCTCACCGGGAGGCTCCTACAATGAGCAGTTCTTC. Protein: CASSPGGSYNEQFF.

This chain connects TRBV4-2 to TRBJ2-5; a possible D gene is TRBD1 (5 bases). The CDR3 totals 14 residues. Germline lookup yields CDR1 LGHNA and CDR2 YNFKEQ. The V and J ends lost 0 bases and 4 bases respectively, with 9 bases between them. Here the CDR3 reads CASSQDRVGETQYF. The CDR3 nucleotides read TGTGCCAGCAGCCAAGACAGGGTTGGAGAGACCCAGTACTTC.

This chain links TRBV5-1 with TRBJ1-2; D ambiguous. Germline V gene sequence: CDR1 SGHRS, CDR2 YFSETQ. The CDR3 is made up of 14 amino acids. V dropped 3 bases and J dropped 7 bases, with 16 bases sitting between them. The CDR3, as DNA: TGCGCCAGCAGCTCACAACACACAAGCAGTGGCTACACCTTC. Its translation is CASSSQHTSSGYTF.

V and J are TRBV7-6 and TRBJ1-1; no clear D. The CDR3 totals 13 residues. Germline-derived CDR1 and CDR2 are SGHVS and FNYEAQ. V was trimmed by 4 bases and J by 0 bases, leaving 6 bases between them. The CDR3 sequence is CASSSSVNTEAFF. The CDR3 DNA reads TGTGCCAGCAGCTCTTCAGTGAACACTGAAGCTTTCTTT.

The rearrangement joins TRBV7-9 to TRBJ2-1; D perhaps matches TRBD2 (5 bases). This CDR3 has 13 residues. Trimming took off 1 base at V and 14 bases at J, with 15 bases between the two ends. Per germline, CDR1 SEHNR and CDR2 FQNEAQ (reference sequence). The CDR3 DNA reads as TGTGCCAGCAGCTTAGTCGTGGAGCTGCGGGAGTTCTTC. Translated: CASSLVVELREFF.

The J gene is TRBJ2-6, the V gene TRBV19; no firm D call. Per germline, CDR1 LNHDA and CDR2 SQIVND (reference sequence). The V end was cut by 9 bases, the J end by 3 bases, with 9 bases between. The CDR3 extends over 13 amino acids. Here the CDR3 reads CASHLDGANVLTF. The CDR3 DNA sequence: TGTGCCAGCCACTTGGATGGGGCCAACGTCCTGACTTTC.

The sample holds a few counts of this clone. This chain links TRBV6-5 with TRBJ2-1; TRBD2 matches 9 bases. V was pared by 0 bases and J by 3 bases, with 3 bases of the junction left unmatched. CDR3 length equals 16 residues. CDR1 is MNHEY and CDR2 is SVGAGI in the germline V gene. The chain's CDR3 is CASSYSGSGSYNEQFF. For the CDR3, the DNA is TGTGCCAGCAGTTACTCTGGTAGCGGGAGCTACAATGAGCAGTTCTTC.

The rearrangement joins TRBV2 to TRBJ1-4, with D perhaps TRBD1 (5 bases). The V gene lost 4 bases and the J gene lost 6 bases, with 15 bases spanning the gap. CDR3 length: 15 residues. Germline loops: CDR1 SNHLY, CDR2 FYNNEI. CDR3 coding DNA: TGTGCCAGCAGTGTCTCGACAGATCCCTATGAAAAACTGTTTTTT. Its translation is CASSVSTDPYEKLFF.

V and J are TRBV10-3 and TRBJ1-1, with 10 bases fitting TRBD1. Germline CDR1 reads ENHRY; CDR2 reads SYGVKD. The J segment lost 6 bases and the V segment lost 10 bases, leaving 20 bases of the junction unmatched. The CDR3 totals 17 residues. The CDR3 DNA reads TGTGCCACATCATGGGATGACAGGGGGCGCGTAGGGCCTGAAGCTTTCTTT. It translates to CATSWDDRGRVGPEAFF.

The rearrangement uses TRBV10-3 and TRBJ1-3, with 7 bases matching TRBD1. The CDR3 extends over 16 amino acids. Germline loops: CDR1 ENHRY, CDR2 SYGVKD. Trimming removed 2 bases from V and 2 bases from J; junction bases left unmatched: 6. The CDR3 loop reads CAISEAQGITGNTIYF. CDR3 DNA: TGTGCCATCAGTGAGGCACAGGGGATAACTGGAAACACCATATATTTT.

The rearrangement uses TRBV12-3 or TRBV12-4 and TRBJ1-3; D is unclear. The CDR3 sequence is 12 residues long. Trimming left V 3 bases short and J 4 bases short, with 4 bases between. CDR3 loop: CASSFGGNTIYF. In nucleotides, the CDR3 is TGTGCCAGCAGTTTTGGGGGAAACACCATATATTTT.

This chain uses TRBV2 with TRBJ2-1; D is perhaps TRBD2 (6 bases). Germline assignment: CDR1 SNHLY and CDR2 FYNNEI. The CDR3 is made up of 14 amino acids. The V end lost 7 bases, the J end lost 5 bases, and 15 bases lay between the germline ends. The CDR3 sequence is CASTGDGSHNEQFF. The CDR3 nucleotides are TGTGCCAGCACGGGGGACGGGTCCCACAATGAGCAGTTCTTC.

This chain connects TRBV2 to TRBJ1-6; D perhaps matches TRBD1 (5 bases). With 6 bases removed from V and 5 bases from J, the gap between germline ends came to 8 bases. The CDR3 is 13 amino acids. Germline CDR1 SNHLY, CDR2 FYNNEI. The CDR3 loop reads CASSGDHNSPLHF. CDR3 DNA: TGTGCCAGCAGCGGGGACCATAATTCACCCCTCCACTTT.

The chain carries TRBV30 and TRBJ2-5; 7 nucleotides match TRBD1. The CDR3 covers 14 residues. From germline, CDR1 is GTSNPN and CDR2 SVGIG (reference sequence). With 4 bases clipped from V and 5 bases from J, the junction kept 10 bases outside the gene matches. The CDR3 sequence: CAWTRGQLLETQYF. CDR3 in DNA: TGTGCCTGGACAAGGGGACAGCTGTTGGAGACCCAGTACTTC.